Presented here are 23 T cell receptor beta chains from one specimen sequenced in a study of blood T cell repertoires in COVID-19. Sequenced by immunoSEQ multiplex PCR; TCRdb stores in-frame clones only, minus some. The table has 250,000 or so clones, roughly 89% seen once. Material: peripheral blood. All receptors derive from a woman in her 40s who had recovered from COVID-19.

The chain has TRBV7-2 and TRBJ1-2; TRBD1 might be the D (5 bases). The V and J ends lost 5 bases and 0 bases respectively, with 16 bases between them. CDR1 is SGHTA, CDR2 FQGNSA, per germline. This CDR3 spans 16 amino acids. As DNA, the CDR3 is TGTGCCAGCAGCCAAACTAACAGGAAATCTAACTATGGCTACACCTTC. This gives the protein CASSQTNRKSNYGYTF.

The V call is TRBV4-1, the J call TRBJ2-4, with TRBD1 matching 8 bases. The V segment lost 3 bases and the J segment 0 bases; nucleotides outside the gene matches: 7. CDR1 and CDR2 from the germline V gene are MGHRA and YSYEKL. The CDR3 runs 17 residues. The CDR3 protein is CASSQGRTGIAKNIQYF. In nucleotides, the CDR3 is TGCGCCAGCAGCCAGGGAAGGACAGGGATAGCCAAAAACATTCAGTACTTC.

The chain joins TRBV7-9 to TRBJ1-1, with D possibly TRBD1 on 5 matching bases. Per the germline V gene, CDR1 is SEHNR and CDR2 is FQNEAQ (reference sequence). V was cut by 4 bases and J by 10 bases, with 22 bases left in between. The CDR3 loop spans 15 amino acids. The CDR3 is CASSYGGDGGTGAFF. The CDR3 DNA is TGTGCCAGCAGCTATGGAGGGGATGGTGGTACAGGAGCTTTCTTT.

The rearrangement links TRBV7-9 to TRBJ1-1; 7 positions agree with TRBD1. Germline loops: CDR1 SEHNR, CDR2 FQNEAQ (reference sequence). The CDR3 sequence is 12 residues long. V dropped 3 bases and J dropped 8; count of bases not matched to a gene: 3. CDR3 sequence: CASSFVTGEAFF. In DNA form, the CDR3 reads TGTGCCAGCAGCTTCGTGACAGGGGAAGCTTTCTTT.

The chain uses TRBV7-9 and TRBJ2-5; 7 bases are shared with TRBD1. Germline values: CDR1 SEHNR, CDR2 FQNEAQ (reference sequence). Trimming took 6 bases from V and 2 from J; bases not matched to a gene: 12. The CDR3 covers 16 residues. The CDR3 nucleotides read TGTGCCAGCAGTCATACACAGGGGACGTTACAAGAGACCCAGTACTTC. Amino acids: CASSHTQGTLQETQYF.

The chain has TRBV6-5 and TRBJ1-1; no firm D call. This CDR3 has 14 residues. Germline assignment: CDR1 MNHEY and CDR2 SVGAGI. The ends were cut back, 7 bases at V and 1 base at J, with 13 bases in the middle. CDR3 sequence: CASISLDSNTEAFF. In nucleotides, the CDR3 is TGTGCCAGCATATCCCTCGACTCGAACACTGAAGCTTTCTTT.

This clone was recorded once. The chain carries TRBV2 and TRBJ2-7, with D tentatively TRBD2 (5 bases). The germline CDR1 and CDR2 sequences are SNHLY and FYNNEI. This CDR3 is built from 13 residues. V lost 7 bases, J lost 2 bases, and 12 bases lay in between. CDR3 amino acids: CASTAGATYEQYF. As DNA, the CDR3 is TGTGCCAGCACGGCGGGCGCGACCTACGAGCAGTACTTC.

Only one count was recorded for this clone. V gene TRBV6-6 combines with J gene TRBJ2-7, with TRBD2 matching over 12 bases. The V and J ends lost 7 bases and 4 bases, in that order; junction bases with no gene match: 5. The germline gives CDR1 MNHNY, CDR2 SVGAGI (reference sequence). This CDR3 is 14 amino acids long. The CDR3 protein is CASTQTSGGYEQYF. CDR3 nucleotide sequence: TGTGCCAGCACCCAGACTAGCGGGGGATACGAGCAGTACTTC.

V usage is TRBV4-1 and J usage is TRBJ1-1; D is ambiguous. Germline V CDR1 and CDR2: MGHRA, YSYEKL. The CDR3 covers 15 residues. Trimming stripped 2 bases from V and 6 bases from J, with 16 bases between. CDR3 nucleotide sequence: TGCGCCAGCAGCCAAACGTGGCGGGCTGGGGCTGAAGCTTTCTTT. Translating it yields CASSQTWRAGAEAFF.

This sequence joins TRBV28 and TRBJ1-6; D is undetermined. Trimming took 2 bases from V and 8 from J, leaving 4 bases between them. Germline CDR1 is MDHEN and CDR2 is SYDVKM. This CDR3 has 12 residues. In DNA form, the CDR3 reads TGTGCCAGCAGTTTAGAGGATTCACCCCTCCACTTT. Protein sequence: CASSLEDSPLHF.

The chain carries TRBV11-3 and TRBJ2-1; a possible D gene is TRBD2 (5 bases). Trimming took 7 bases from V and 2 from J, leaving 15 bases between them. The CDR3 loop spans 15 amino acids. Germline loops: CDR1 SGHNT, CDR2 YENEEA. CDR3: CASTLDRAAYNEQFF. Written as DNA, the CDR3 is TGTGCCAGCACCTTGGATCGAGCGGCCTACAATGAGCAGTTCTTC.

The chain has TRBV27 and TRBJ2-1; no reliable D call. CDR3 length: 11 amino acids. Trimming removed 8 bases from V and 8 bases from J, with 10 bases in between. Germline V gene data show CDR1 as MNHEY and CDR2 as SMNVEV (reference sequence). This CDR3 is CASSRGHEQFF. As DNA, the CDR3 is TGTGCCAGCTCTCGCGGCCATGAGCAGTTCTTC.

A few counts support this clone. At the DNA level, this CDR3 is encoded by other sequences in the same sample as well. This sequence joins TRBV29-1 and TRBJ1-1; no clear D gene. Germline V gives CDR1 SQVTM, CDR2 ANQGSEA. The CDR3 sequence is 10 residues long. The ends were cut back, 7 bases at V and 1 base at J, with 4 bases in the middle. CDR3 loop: CSAQNTEAFF. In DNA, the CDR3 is TGCAGCGCTCAGAACACTGAAGCTTTCTTT. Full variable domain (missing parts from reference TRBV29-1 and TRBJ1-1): SAVISQKPSRDICQRGTSLTIQCQVDSQVTMMFWYRQQPGQSLTLIATANQGSEATYESGFVIDKFPISRPNLTFSTLTVSNMSPEDSSIYLCSAQNTEAFFGQGTRLTVV.

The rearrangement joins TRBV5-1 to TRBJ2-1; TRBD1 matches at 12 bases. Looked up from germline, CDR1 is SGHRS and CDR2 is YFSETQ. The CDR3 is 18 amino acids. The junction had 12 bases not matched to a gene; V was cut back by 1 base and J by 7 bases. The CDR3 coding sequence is TGCGCCAGCAGCTTGTCATATTCGGGACAGGGGGCTCGAAATGAGCAGTTCTTC. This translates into CASSLSYSGQGARNEQFF.

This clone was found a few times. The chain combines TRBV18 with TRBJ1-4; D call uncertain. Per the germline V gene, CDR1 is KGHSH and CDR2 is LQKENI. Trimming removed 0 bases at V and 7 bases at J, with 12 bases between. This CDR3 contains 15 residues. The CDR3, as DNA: TGTGCCAGCTCACCACCTGGTTCTCGGGGTGAAAAACTGTTTTTT. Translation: CASSPPGSRGEKLFF.

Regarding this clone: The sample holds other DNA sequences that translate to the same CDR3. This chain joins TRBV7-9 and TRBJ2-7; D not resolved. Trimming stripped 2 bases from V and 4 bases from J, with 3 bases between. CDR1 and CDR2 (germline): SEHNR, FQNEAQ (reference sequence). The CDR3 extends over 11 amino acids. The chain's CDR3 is CASSLLYEQYF. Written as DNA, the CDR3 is TGTGCCAGCAGCTTACTTTACGAGCAGTACTTC.

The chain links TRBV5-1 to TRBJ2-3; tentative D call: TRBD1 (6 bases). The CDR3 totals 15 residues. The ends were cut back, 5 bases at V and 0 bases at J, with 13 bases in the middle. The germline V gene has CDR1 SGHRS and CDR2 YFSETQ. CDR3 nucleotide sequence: TGCGCCAGCAGTACGGACAGATCTAGCACAGATACGCAGTATTTT. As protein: CASSTDRSSTDTQYF.

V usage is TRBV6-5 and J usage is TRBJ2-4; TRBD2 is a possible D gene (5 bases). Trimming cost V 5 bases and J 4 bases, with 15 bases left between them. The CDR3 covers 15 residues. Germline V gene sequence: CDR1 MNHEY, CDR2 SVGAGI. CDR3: CASSPSGSGKNIQYF. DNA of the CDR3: TGTGCCAGCAGTCCCTCTGGGAGCGGAAAAAACATTCAGTACTTC.

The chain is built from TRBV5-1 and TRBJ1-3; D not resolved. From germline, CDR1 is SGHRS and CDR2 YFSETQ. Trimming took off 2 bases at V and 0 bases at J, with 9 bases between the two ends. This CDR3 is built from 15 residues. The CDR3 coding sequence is TGCGCCAGCAGCTTTACACCAAACTCTGGAAACACCATATATTTT. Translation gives CASSFTPNSGNTIYF.

DNA of the CDR3: TGTGCCAGCAGTTCCGGGACAGGGGTTGTAGTCTCGCAGTACTTC. It codes for CASSSGTGVVVSQYF. This sequence joins TRBV28 and TRBJ2-7; 10 bases fit TRBD1. Per the germline V gene, CDR1 is MDHEN and CDR2 is SYDVKM. V lost 4 bases and J lost 9; bases outside the gene matches: 12. The CDR3 consists of 15 residues.

The CDR3 sequence is CASSFNNQPQHF. CDR3 coding DNA: TGTGCCAGCAGTTTTAACAATCAGCCCCAGCATTTT. V gene TRBV28 combines with J gene TRBJ1-5; D unclear. The CDR3 extends over 12 amino acids. The V and J ends lost 3 bases and 3 bases respectively, with 3 bases between them. Germline loops: CDR1 MDHEN, CDR2 SYDVKM.

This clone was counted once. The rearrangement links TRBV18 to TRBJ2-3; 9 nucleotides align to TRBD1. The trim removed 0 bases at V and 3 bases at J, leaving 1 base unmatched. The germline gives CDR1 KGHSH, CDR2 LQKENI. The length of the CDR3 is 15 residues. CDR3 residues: CASSPPGQGTDTQYF. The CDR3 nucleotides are TGTGCCAGCTCACCACCGGGACAGGGAACAGATACGCAGTATTTT.

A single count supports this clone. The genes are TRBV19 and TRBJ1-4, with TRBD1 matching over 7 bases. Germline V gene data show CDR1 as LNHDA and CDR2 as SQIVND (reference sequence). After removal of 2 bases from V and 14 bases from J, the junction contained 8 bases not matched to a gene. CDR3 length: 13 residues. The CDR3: CASSIKGALRLFF. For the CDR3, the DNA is TGTGCCAGTAGTATAAAGGGGGCCCTACGGCTGTTTTTT.